This TCR beta chain emerged from a study of T-cell memory formation after mild COVID-19. Study-wide context: Across donors, TCR clusters were largely donor specific. Study-wide results and caveats: Chiefly within CM and EM were the contracting CD4+ clones; CD8+ ones were within EMRA. From day 15 to 85, contracting clones were balanced between CD4 and CD8, whereas later expanders leaned toward CD4+.

With 5 bases clipped from V and 0 bases from J, the junction kept 5 bases outside the gene matches. CDR3 length: 15 amino acids. The germline V gene encodes CDR1 LGHDT and CDR2 YNNKEL (reference sequence). This clonotype occurred a few times. What it binds is unknown. Employing constant-segment primers, 5'RACE generated TCR alpha and TCR beta cDNA libraries bearing sample barcodes and UMIs. TCRdb called the 5' RACE reads again in MiXCR, with one record for every CDR3 protein. The data contain about 400,000 distinct CDR3 sequences, approximately 24% of them singletons. This TCR derives from an adult woman who had mild COVID-19 (a few samples of this study predate the infection). Cell type and time point are not known. The sequenced sample consisted of PBMCs or a T cell subset sorted from them (not recorded which). This chain joins TRBV3-1 and TRBJ1-2; TRBD1 agrees at 8 bases. The chain's CDR3 is CASSTTGEANYGYTF. In DNA form, the CDR3 reads TGTGCCAGCAGCACGACAGGGGAAGCTAACTATGGCTACACCTTC. Full variable domain (remainder filled in from reference TRBV3-1 and TRBJ1-2): DTAVSQTPKYLVTQMGNDKSIKCEQNLGHDTMYWYKQDSKKFLKIMFSYNNKELIINETVPNRFSPKSPDKAHLNLHINSLELGDSAVYFCASSTTGEANYGYTFGSGTRLTVV.